Sequencing of this T cell receptor beta chain was carried out in a study of patients and donors after allogeneic stem cell transplantation. The CDR3 length is 15 residues. Between the trimmed V and J ends, which lost 1 base and 2 bases, there was a span of 9 bases. In TCRdb, the RT-PCR reads were re-called with MiXCR into one record per CDR3 protein. In the table there are approximately 12,000 distinct CDR3 sequences, approximately 25% of which are singletons. In its sample, this clonotype is medium-sized. The chain carries TRBV12-3 or TRBV12-4 and TRBJ1-5; no reliable D call. Sequences were obtained from blood, either unsorted or a sorted T cell fraction (not recorded which). This receptor was obtained from a human donor who was either an allogeneic HSCT recipient or a stem cell or donor lymphocyte infusion donor (not recorded which). It is not recorded whose cells these are; they may come from a transplant donor. In DNA, the CDR3 is TGTGCCAGCAGTTTAGACAGCCTGGGCAATCAGCCCCAGCATTTT. Amino acid sequence: CASSLDSLGNQPQHF.